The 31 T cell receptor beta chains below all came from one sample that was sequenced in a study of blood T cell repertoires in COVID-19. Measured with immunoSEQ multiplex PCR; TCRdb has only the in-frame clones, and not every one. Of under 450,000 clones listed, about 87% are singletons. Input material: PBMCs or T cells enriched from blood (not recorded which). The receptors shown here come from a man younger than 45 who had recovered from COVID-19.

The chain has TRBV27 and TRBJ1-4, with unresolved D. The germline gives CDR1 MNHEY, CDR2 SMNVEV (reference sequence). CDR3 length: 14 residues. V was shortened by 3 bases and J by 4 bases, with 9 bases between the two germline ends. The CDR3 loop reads CASSFRQYNEKLFF. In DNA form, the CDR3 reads TGTGCCAGCAGTTTTCGTCAGTATAATGAAAAACTGTTTTTT.

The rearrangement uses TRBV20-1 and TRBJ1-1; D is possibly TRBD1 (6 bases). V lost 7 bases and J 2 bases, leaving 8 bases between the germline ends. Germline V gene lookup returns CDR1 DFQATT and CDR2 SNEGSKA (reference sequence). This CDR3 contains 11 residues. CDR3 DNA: TGCAGTGTACAGGGCAACACTGAAGCTTTCTTT. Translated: CSVQGNTEAFF.

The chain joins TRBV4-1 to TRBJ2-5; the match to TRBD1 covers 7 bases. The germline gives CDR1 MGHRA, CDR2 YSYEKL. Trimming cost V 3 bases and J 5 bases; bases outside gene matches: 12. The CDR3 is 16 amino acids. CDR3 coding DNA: TGCGCCAGCAGCCATGGGACAGCCCGACCCATGGAGACCCAGTACTTC. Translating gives CASSHGTARPMETQYF.

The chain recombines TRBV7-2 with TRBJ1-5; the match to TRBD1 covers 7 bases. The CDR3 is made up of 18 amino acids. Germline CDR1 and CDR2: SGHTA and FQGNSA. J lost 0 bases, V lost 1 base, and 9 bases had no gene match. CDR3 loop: CASSLVSAGGYSNQPQHF. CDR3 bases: TGTGCCAGCAGCTTAGTTTCGGCAGGGGGGTATAGCAATCAGCCCCAGCATTTT.

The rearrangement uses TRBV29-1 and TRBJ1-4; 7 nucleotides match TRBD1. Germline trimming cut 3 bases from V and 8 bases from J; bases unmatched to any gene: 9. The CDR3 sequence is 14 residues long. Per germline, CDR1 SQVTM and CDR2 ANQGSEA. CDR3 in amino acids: CSVDIGTAGEKLFF. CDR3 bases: TGCAGCGTTGATATCGGGACAGCCGGCGAAAAACTGTTTTTT.

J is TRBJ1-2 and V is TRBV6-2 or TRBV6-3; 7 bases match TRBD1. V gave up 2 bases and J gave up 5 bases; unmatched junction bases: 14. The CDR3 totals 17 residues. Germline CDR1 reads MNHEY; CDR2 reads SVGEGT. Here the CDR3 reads CASSYPAGTQGTYGYTF. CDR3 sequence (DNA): TGTGCCAGCAGTTACCCAGCGGGTACACAGGGGACTTATGGCTACACCTTC.

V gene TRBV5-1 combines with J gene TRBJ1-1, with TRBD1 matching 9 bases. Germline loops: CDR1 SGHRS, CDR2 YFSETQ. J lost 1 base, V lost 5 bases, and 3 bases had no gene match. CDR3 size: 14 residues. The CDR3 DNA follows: TGCGCCAGCAGGATGGGACAGGGGAACACTGAAGCTTTCTTT. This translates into CASRMGQGNTEAFF. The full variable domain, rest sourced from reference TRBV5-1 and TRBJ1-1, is KAGVTQTPRYLIKTRGQQVTLSCSPISGHRSVSWYQQTPGQGLQFLFEYFSETQRNKGNFPGRFSGRQFSNSRSEMNVSTLELGDSALYLCASRMGQGNTEAFFGQGTRLTVV.

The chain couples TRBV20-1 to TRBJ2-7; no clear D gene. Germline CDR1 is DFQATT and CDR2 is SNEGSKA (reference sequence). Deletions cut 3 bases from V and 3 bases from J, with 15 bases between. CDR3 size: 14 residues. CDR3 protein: CSASHPDTIYEQYF. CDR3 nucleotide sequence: TGCAGTGCTAGTCATCCTGACACCATCTACGAGCAGTACTTC.

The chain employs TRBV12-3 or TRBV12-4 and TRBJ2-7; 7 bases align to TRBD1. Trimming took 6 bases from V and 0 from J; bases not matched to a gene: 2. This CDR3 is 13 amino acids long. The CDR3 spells CASSRDSSYEQYF. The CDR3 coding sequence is TGTGCCAGCAGCCGGGACAGCTCCTACGAGCAGTACTTC.

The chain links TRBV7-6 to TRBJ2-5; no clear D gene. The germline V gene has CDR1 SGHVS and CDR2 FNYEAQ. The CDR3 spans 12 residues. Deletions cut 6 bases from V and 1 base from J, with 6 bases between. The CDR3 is CASSSIQETQYF. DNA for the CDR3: TGTGCCAGCAGTTCCATCCAAGAGACCCAGTACTTC. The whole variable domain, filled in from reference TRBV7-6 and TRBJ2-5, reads GAGVSQSPRYKVTKRGQDVALRCDPISGHVSLYWYRQALGQGPEFLTYFNYEAQQDKSGLPNDRFSAERPEGSISTLTIQRTEQRDSAMYRCASSSIQETQYFGPGTRLLVL.

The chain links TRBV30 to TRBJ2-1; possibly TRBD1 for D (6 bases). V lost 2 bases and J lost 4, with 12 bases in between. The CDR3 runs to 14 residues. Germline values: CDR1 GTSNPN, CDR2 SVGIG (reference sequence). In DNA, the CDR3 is TGTGCCTGGAGTCTCGGACAGCAATACAATGAGCAGTTCTTC. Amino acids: CAWSLGQQYNEQFF.

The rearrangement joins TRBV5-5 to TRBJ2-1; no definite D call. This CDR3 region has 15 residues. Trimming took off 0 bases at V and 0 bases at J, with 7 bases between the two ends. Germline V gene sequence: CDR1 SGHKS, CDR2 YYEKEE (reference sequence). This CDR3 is CASSLDTPSYNEQFF. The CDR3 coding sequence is TGTGCCAGCAGCTTGGACACCCCCTCCTACAATGAGCAGTTCTTC.

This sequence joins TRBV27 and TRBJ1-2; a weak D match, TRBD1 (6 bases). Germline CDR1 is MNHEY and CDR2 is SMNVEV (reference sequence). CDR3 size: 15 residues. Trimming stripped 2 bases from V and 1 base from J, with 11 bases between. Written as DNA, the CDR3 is TGTGCCAGCAGTTTACTCGGGACATATAACTATGGCTACACCTTC. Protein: CASSLLGTYNYGYTF.

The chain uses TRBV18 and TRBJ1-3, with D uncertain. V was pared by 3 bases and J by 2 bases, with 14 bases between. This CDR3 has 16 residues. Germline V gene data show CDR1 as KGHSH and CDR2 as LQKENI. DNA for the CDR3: TGTGCCAGCTCACCTTCTGACTCCGCGGCTGGAAACACCATATATTTT. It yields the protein CASSPSDSAAGNTIYF.

CDR3 coding DNA: TGTGCCAGCAGCGAGGGGACAGGATACACCGGGGAGCTGTTTTTT. It translates to CASSEGTGYTGELFF. This chain joins TRBV5-4 and TRBJ2-2, with 8 bases matching TRBD1. J was trimmed by 3 bases and V by 4 bases; bases with no gene match: 5. Germline V gene sequence: CDR1 SGHNT, CDR2 YYREEE (reference sequence). The CDR3 sequence is 15 residues long.

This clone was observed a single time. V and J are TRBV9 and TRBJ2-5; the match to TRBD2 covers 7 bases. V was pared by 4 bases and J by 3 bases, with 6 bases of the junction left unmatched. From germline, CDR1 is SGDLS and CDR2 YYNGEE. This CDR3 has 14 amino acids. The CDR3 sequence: CASSPRDYKETQYF. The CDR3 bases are TGTGCCAGCAGCCCCCGGGACTATAAAGAGACCCAGTACTTC.

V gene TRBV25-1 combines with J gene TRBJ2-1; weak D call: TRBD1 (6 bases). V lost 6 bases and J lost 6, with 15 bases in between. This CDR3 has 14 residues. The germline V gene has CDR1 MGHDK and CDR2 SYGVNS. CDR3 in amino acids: CASSPGVSFNEQFF. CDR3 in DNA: TGTGCCAGCAGCCCAGGGGTTAGTTTCAATGAGCAGTTCTTC.

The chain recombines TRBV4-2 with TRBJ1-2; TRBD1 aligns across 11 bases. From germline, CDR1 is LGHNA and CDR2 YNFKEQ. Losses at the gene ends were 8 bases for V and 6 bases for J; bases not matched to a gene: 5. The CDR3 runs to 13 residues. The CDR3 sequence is CASGGQGADGYTF. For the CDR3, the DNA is TGTGCCAGCGGAGGACAGGGGGCGGATGGCTACACCTTC.

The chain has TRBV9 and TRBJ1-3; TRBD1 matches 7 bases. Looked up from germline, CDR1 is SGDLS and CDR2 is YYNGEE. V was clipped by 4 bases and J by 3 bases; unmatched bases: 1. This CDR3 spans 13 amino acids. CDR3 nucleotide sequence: TGTGCCAGCAGCACAGGGGATGGAAACACCATATATTTT. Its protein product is CASSTGDGNTIYF.

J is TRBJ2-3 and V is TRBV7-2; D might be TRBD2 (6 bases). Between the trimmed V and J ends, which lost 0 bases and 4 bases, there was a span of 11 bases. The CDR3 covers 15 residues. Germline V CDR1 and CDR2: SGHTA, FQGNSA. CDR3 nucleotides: TGTGCCAGCAGCTTAGCGGGAGGCGCCTCAGATACGCAGTATTTT. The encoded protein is CASSLAGGASDTQYF.

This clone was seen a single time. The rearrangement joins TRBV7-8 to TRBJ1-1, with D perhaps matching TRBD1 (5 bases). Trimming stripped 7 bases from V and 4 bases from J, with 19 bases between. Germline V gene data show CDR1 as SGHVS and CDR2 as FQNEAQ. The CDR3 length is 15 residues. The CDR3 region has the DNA TGTGCCAGCACCACTTTCCGGGGGTATGGCACTGAAGCTTTCTTT. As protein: CASTTFRGYGTEAFF.

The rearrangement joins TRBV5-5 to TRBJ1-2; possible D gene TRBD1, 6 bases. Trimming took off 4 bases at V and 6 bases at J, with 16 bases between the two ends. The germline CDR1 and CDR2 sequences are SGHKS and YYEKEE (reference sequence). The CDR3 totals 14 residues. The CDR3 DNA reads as TGTGCCAGCAGCCCGGGCGGGGGCGTAAATGGCTACACCTTC. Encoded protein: CASSPGGGVNGYTF. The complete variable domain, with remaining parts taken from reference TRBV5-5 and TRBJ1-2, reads DAGVTQSPTHLIKTRGQQVTLRCSPISGHKSVSWYQQVLGQGPQFIFQYYEKEERGRGNFPDRFSARQFPNYSSELNVNALLLGDSALYLCASSPGGGVNGYTFGSGTRLTVV.

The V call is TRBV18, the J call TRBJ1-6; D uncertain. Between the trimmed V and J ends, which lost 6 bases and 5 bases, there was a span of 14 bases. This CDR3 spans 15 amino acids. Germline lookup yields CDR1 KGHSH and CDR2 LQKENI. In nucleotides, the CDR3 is TGTGCCAGCTCTCCGGGGAGCCCCGATAATTCACCCCTCCACTTT. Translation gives CASSPGSPDNSPLHF.

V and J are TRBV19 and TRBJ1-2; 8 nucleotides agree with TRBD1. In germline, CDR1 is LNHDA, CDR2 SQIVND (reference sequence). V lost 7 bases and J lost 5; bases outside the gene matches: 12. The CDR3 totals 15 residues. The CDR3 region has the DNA TGTGCCAGTAACCCCCTCGGACAGGGTGGGTATGGCTACACCTTC. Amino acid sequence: CASNPLGQGGYGYTF.

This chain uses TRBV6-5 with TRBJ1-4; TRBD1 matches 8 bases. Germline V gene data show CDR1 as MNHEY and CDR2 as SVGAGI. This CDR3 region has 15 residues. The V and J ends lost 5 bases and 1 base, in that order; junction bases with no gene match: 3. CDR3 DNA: TGTGCCAGCAGTACCGGGACAGGAACTAATGAAAAACTGTTTTTT. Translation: CASSTGTGTNEKLFF.

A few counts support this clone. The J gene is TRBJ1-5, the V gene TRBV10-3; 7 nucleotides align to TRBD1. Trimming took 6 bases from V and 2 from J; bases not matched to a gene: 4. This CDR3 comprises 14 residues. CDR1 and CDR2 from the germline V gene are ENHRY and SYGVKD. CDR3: CAISPTGGNQPQHF. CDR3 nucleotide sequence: TGTGCCATCAGCCCCACAGGGGGCAATCAGCCCCAGCATTTT.

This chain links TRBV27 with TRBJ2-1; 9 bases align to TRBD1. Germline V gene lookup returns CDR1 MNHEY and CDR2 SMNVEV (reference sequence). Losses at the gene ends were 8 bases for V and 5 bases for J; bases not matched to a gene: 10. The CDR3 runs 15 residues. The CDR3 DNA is TGTGCCAGCGGCCCCGGGACAGGGCACGACAATGAGCAGTTCTTC. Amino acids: CASGPGTGHDNEQFF.

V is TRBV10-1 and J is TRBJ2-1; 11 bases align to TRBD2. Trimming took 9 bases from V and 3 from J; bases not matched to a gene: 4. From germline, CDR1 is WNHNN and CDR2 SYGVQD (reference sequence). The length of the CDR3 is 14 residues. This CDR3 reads CASPSGGRYNEQFF. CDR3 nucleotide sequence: TGCGCCAGTCCTAGCGGGGGGCGCTACAATGAGCAGTTCTTC.

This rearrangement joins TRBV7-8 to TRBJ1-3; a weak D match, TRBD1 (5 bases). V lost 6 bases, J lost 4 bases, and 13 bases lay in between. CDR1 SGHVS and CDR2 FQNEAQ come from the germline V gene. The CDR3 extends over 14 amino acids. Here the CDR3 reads CASRFDSAGNTIYF. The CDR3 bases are TGTGCCAGCAGATTTGACAGTGCAGGAAACACCATATATTTT. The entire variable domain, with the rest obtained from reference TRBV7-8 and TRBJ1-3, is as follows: GAGVSQSPRYKVAKRGQDVALRCDPISGHVSLFWYQQALGQGPEFLTYFQNEAQLDKSGLPSDRFFAERPEGSVSTLKIQRTQQEDSAVYLCASRFDSAGNTIYFGEGSWLTVV.

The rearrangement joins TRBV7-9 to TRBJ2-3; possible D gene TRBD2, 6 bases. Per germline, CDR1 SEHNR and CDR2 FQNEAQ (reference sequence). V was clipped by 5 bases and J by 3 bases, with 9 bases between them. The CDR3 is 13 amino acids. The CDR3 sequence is CASSGLNTDTQYF. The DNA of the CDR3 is TGTGCCAGCAGCGGACTAAATACAGATACGCAGTATTTT.

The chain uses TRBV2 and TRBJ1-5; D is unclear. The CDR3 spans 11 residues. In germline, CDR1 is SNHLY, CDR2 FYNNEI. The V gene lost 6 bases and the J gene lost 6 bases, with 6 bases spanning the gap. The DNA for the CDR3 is TGTGCCAGCAGAGAGGGTCAGCCCCAGCATTTT. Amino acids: CASREGQPQHF.